This T cell receptor (beta chain) stems from a study of blood T cell repertoires in COVID-19. The table came from immunoSEQ multiplex PCR; TCRdb's copy has only in-frame clones and leaves some out. The sample holds approximately 300,000 clones, 80% to 90% seen once. Germline loops: CDR1 MNHNS, CDR2 SASEGT. CDR3 length: 15 residues. The V end lost 3 bases, the J end lost 8 bases, and 16 bases lay between the germline ends. Sequences were obtained from PBMCs or T cells enriched from blood (not recorded which). This clonotype was sampled from a woman in her 30s who had recovered from COVID-19. The chain links TRBV6-1 to TRBJ1-4, with D uncertain. For the CDR3, the DNA is TGTGCCAGCAGTGACCCCGCGGGGTGGCGGGAAAAACTGTTTTTT. It yields the protein CASSDPAGWREKLFF.